The source of this TCR beta chain is a study of blood T cell repertoires in COVID-19. TCRdb keeps only in-frame clones here, not all; method: immunoSEQ multiplex PCR. In the table there are 60,000 or so clones, around four fifths of which are singletons. Sequenced sample: peripheral blood. The sequence was obtained from a man between 60 and 75 years old with acute or convalescent COVID-19.

CDR3 sequence: CASSRFTGLGNQPQHF. The CDR3 coding sequence is TGCGCCAGCAGCCGCTTTACAGGGTTGGGGAATCAGCCCCAGCATTTT. V usage is TRBV4-1 and J usage is TRBJ1-5; weak D call: TRBD1 (6 bases). The CDR3 is 16 amino acids. Germline CDR1 reads MGHRA; CDR2 reads YSYEKL. Between the trimmed V and J ends, which lost 4 bases and 4 bases, there was a span of 17 bases.